What follows is one T cell receptor beta chain and its context. Its antigen target is currently unknown. No base quality information exists; no much larger clone differs at one position. This sample is drawn from a study of cytomegalovirus exposure and HLA in healthy donors (dated 2017 in TCRdb). Study-wide context: An earlier analysis of about 530 of the donors reported around 280 Gb of sequence data and 117 million unique TCR beta sequences obtained from 150 million to 200 million T cells. An early release that covered 640 HLA-typed donors contained around 330 gigabases of sequencing data and roughly 84 million unique TCR sequences. Among the roughly 400 genotyped donors, 81% belonged to the genetic ancestry cluster associated with self-reported Caucasian donors. The study aimed to test whether signatures of past pathogen exposure could be identified by cataloging public T cell receptors. The study profiled the T cell repertoires of hundreds of subjects by immunosequencing and related them to cytomegalovirus serostatus. In addition to the first cohort of hundreds of subjects, a separate validation cohort of around 110 different subjects was used. To predict cytomegalovirus infection status, the study brought together high-throughput TCR immunosequencing, statistical association of individual TCRs with disease status, and machine learning. In a later analysis, previously published TCR beta repertoires from fewer than 750 donors were re-analyzed and high-resolution HLA genotyping was added so that TCR occurrence patterns could be studied. Rather than using new phenotypic data, the later analysis identified candidate immune exposures from TCR beta sequences and from how often those sequences occurred across donors. An earlier analysis of fewer than 700 of the donors applied high-throughput TCR beta sequencing to assess whether each TCR beta V gene segment acted as functional or pseudogenic. Donor age, sex, ethnicity and CMV serostatus were compiled alongside the repertoire data. In a later genetic analysis, genome-wide SNP genotypes for about 55% of the roughly 700 donors were used, and that subset was treated as a discovery cohort. All discovery cohort repertoires had been generated using a single sequencing platform. HLA typing included class I and class II loci at four-digit resolution. The number of typed donors differed by locus: roughly 629-630 for A, B, C, DRB1 and DQB1; 500 to 550 for DQA1; 600 to 610 for DPA1; and approximately 450 for DPB1. Four to six DR-DQ haplotypes were handled as single units for association and clustering, since linkage in the cohort was strong. Among some 400 genotyped donors of the cohort, an average of approximately 240,000 unique TCR beta nucleotide sequences was sequenced per donor, of which about 19% were non-productive.

The library came from the immunoSEQ multiplex PCR assay. For the multiplex PCR, a mixture combining 60 forward primers for TCR Vbeta segments and 13 reverse primers for TCR Jbeta segments was used. A multiplex PCR assay on genomic DNA amplified the CDR3 region of rearranged TCR beta genes. Amplified TCR beta libraries were sequenced as 87-base-pair reads on the Illumina HiSeq System. The authors' analysis ran thus. A later analysis counted approximately 84 million unique TCR beta chains across the 500 to 850 repertoires, and around 9.9 million of these chains were shared by at least two donors. To remove PCR and sequencing errors, raw reads were error-corrected and collapsed into unique sequences using a nearest-neighbor algorithm that merged closely related sequences. V, D and J gene segments were assigned by aligning CDR3 sequences to IMGT reference sequences. Each retained sequence needed at least a six-nucleotide match to both a V gene segment and a J gene segment. Rearrangements were classified as productive when the CDR3 lacked stop codons and remained in frame with V and J, and all other rearrangements were classified as non-productive. CDR3 was defined according to IMGT convention as the region running from the second conserved V-encoded cysteine to the conserved J-encoded phenylalanine. The earlier analysis of some 580 of the donors excluded any sequence lacking an unambiguous match to a single V gene segment. In an earlier analysis of roughly 600 of the donors, a V segment was called functional when productive rearrangements were above 56.7%, and segregating when the standard deviation between donors exceeded 5%. A statistical classification framework was developed to diagnose cytomegalovirus status using the catalog of TCR beta chain sequences. In a later analysis, V and J genes were assigned by comparing TCR nucleotide sequences against IMGT/GENE-DB human TR gene sequences. Using the TCRdist pipeline, a later analysis assigned CDR3 sequences along with most-parsimonious VDJ recombination scenarios. In a later analysis, each TCR beta chain was defined by its CDR3 amino acid sequence together with its V-gene family, and reads without a unique V-gene family were excluded. To address suspected cross-contamination and a sequencing artifact, a later analysis removed roughly 580 highly shared, low-generation-probability nucleotide sequences. In a later analysis, a clonal expansion index for each public chain was calculated from normalized within-repertoire ranks of inferred template counts. Generation probabilities in a later analysis came from a VDJ recombination model fitted to out-of-frame rearrangements, and those results were checked against IGoR. Hypergeometric tests were used in a later analysis to score TCR-TCR, TCR-HLA and TCR-CMV co-occurrence, with a repertoire-size bias correction applied to the TCR pairs. In a later analysis, false discovery rates were estimated by permuting HLA or CMV assignments 20 times. In a later analysis, co-occurring TCRs were grouped using DBSCAN, and TCRdist sequence similarity was added for clustering within HLA-allele-positive subsets. Co-occurrence clustering excluded repertoires with fewer than 30,000 or more than 120,000 public chains, plus five with anomalous nucleotide sharing. TCRdb obtained this table from immuneACCESS and retained in-frame rearrangements with V and J assigned. These tables miss some clones; where compared with another copy, unresolved V genes account for less than half of the shortfall, and the remainder is unexplained. That table supplies the V and J calls and clone size; D and trimming were determined from the DNA. The sample table holds around 150,000 clones, of which 9.4% were seen once. Around 1.9% of the sample is held by the ten biggest clonotypes.

The cohort consisted of 600 to 700 healthy bone marrow donors. At the time of sampling, every cohort member was nominally healthy, though immune exposures that went unrecorded were likely present. The donor tested CMV seronegative and was one of the 352 seronegative cohort members. Every donor gave a peripheral blood sample, and the peripheral blood mononuclear cells from that sample were used for TCR beta sequencing. Genomic DNA was extracted from the blood cell samples with the Qiagen DNeasy Blood Extraction Kit. Results and caveats for the whole study, not just this receptor: The only immune exposure information available for the cohort was CMV serostatus. The classifier was reported to diagnose cytomegalovirus status with high specificity and sensitivity in both the original cohort and the validation cohort. Broadly in line with IMGT annotations, most TCR beta V segments showed up in productive rearrangements about 87% or about 30% of the time in an earlier analysis of approximately 600 of the donors. Specific HLA alleles were associated with 18,000 or so TCR beta sequences at a false discovery rate of 0.05 in a later analysis. In this cohort, only TCR beta chains were sequenced, and detectable features were limited by the absence of alpha or paired-chain data. A few of the identified cytomegalovirus-associated TCR beta chains were confirmed in vitro to be specific for cytomegalovirus antigens. Most CMV-associated TCR beta chains appeared to be HLA-restricted in a later analysis, and the HLA associations seemed to be driven largely by CMV exposure. A later genetic analysis associated a missense DCLRE1C variant with V-gene and J-gene trimming of TCR beta chains, and an independent cohort replicated the association. Strong co-occurrence of HLA alleles, especially DR and DQ, made assigning TCR associations to individual alleles difficult. Several of the top co-occurrence clusters appeared to be linked to parvovirus B19, influenza, CMV and Epstein-Barr virus, according to a later analysis. In the study, 150 to 200 TCR beta chains were listed as associated with cytomegalovirus. Linkage disequilibrium might explain the correlated functional status among segregating V segments, but an unknown experimental factor could not be excluded. A further reported finding was that TCR beta sequences accurately predicted the HLA-A and HLA-B alleles for most subjects in the first cohort. In a later analysis, HLA-associated TCR beta chains were found to be more clonally expanded and to have lower generation probabilities than equally common non-associated chains. A later analysis found that TCR association rates varied across HLA loci, with DRB1 alleles showing the most associated TCRs and HLA-C alleles the fewest. Compared with the 666-donor mean, donors in an Asian-associated ancestry cluster had fewer N-insertions in productive TCRs, according to a later genetic analysis. Across donors, most TCR sequences were observed very rarely, whereas some public TCRs were present in many individuals. The earlier analysis of a few hundred of the donors excluded some 15 rarely observed V segments, including chromosome 9 orphons, because counts were too low. Sequencing depth was assumed to be roughly uniform across donors in the presence/absence analyses, though that assumption may not hold. The authors suggested that the approach could potentially be extended to other disease states and immunological phenotypes. The sequencing pipeline was judged likely to have produced a cluster of highly shared sequence variants as a technical artifact. Because some donors lacked HLA typing at each locus, the association tests relied only on the typed subset.

The sequenced sample was PBMCs. This TCR derives from a male donor in good health and CMV-seronegative.

The nucleotide sequence reads TGTGCCAGCAGTTTTCCACCCCTCGGGGTCCCCTATGGCTACACCTTC. This encodes CASSFPPLGVPYGYTF. The receptor chain draws on TRBV2 and TRBJ1-2; no D gene is confidently identified. The CDR3 has 16 amino acids, counting the end cysteine and phenylalanine. Only the CDR3 region is kept as DNA, spanning 48 bases read in frame from base 1. CDR1 and CDR2, per the germline V gene, are SNHLY and FYNNEI. V was cut back by 5 bases and J by 4 bases, leaving a gap of 20 bases between them.